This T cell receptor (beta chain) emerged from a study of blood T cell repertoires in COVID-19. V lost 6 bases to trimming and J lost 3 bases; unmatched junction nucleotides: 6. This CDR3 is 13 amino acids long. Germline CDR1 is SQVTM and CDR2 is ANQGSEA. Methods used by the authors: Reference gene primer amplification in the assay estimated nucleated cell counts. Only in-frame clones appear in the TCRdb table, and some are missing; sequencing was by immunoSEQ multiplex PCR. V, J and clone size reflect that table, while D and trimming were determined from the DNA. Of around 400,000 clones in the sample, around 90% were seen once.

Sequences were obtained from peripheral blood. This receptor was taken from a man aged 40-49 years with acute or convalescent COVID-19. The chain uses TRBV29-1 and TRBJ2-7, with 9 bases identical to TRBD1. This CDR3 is CSVGTGFYYEQYF. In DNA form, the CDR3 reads TGCAGCGTCGGGACAGGGTTCTACTACGAGCAGTACTTC.